The next 23 T cell receptor beta chains were all read from a single sample in a study of tumor-infiltrating lymphocytes in primary liver carcinoma. Between roughly 20 and 30 mg of unsorted bulk tissue served as the source from which RNA and DNA were co-extracted. The input was 500 ng total RNA; TCR beta cDNA was made from it with a constant-region primer. Libraries of TCR beta came from three nested multiplex PCR rounds with slightly modified ARM-PCR. Amplification in the first two PCR rounds was performed using TRBV1-TRBV30 forward primers and a C-beta reverse primer for 10 cycles each. TCRdb called the multiplex PCR reads again in MiXCR, with one record for every CDR3 protein. The data hold about 120,000 distinct CDR3 sequences, with approximately 70% observed a single time. Source material: liver tumor tissue from sampling region 1. Indicated subset: tumor region T1, superior pole. Source of these receptors: a woman aged 60-70 years with primary liver carcinoma and hepatitis B virus infection.

Of note for this clonotype: One end of the junction fails to match germline, which may point to a read error. This chain links TRBV29-1 with TRBJ2-1; TRBD2 aligns across 11 bases. Germline-derived CDR1 and CDR2 are SQVTM and ANQGSEA. The CDR3 is made up of 16 amino acids. The CDR3 sequence is CSAGGTGTSGYNEQLF. CDR3 bases: TGCAGCGCCGGGGGCACCGGGACTAGCGGCTACAATGAGCAGCTCTTC.

A single count supports this clonotype. A much more abundant neighbour one base away suggests this may be a read error. The chain uses TRBV6-5 and TRBJ2-3; D not resolved. The CDR3 is made up of 15 amino acids. Germline values: CDR1 MNHEY, CDR2 SVGAGI. CDR3 residues: CAGSYSNPSTDTQYF. DNA for the CDR3: TGTGCCGGCAGTTACTCCAACCCCAGCACAGATACGCAGTATTTT.

This clonotype was picked up many times. The V and J genes are TRBV5-1 and TRBJ2-7; TRBD2 might be the D (5 bases). The germline CDR1 and CDR2 sequences are SGHRS and YFSETQ. The CDR3 is 12 amino acids. Deletions cut 9 bases from V and 3 bases from J, with 13 bases between. For the CDR3, the DNA is TGCGCCACCATGGGGAGCAACTACGAGCAGTACTTC. This gives the protein CATMGSNYEQYF.

The J gene is TRBJ2-3, the V gene TRBV11-3; no reliable D call. The CDR3 is 14 amino acids. Between the trimmed V and J ends, which lost 3 bases and 0 bases, there was a span of 7 bases. Germline CDR1 is SGHNT and CDR2 is YENEEA. CDR3 DNA: TGTGCCAGCAGCTTGCTTGGAAGCACAGATACGCAGTATTTT. Encoded protein: CASSLLGSTDTQYF.

This rearrangement joins TRBV28 to TRBJ2-5; D might be TRBD1 (5 bases). The length of the CDR3 is 13 residues. V lost 6 bases and J lost 5, with 13 bases in between. In germline, CDR1 is MDHEN, CDR2 SYDVKM. CDR3 coding DNA: TGTGCCAGCAGACAGGACCCCGGGGAGACCCAGTACTTC. Its protein is CASRQDPGETQYF.

V is TRBV7-9 and J is TRBJ2-7; TRBD1 agrees at 7 bases. CDR1 and CDR2 from the germline V gene are SEHNR and FQNEAQ (reference sequence). This CDR3 is built from 15 residues. The V segment lost 5 bases and the J segment 0 bases; nucleotides outside the gene matches: 7. The DNA of the CDR3 is TGTGCCAGCAGCCCCACGGACAGGAACTCCTACGAGCAGTACTTC. It specifies CASSPTDRNSYEQYF.

This clonotype was seen repeatedly, ten times or more. The genes are TRBV29-1 and TRBJ2-3; D perhaps matches TRBD1 (6 bases). V shed 3 bases and J shed 2 bases, with 9 bases lying between them. Germline loops: CDR1 SQVTM, CDR2 ANQGSEA. This CDR3 is built from 13 residues. The CDR3 DNA reads as TGCAGCGTTGAGGGGGCCTCCACAGATACGCAGTATTTT. This translates into CSVEGASTDTQYF.

This clonotype was recorded many times. This chain connects TRBV5-4 to TRBJ1-2; D might be TRBD1 (6 bases). This CDR3 has 13 amino acids. Germline values: CDR1 SGHNT, CDR2 YYREEE (reference sequence). Deletions cut 4 bases from V and 6 bases from J, with 13 bases between. This CDR3 reads CASSIQGVNGYTF. The CDR3 DNA sequence: TGTGCCAGCAGCATACAGGGTGTAAATGGCTACACCTTC.

Turning to this clonotype: This CDR3 is missing its conserved last phenylalanine or tryptophan, likely due to a read error. V is TRBV11-2 and J is TRBJ2-5; D uncertain. This CDR3 is built from 14 residues. The germline V gene encodes CDR1 SGHAT and CDR2 FQNNGV. Trimming cost V 5 bases and J 5 bases, with 15 bases left between them. The CDR3 nucleotides read TGTGCCAGCAGCCTTCCTCAAATCAGGGAGACCCAGTACTCT. Protein: CASSLPQIRETQYS.

The sample holds one count of this clonotype. Its ends do not fully match the called genes, so a read error is possible. V usage is TRBV7-9 and J usage is TRBJ2-2; TRBD2 might be the D (5 bases). CDR1 is SEHNR and CDR2 is FQNEAQ in the germline V gene (reference sequence). This CDR3 has 11 residues. CDR3 bases: TGTGCCAGCAGCCCCCCCGGGAAGCTGTTTTTT. This encodes CASSPPGKLFF.

Concerning this clonotype itself: Sequence at one end of the junction differs from germline and may be a read error. J is TRBJ1-5 and V is TRBV29-1, with D perhaps TRBD1 (6 bases). Germline V gene lookup returns CDR1 SQVTM and CDR2 ANQGSEA. This CDR3 is 16 amino acids long. The DNA of the CDR3 is TGCGGCGTTGAAGGGCGTGGACAGAGTAGCAATCAGCCCCAGCAATTT. Its translation is CGVEGRGQSSNQPQQF.

This clonotype was counted many times. The CDR3 reads CASSPRDYNNEQFF. In DNA form, the CDR3 reads TGTGCCAGCAGCCCCCGGGACTACAACAATGAGCAGTTCTTC. The chain is built from TRBV13 and TRBJ2-1; 7 bases agree with TRBD2. This CDR3 has 14 amino acids. Germline V gene lookup returns CDR1 PRHDT and CDR2 FYEKMQ (reference sequence). The V and J ends lost 5 bases and 5 bases, in that order; junction bases with no gene match: 6.

The table lists this clonotype with a few counts. The chain has TRBV19 and TRBJ1-2; D is unresolved. Trimming left V 0 bases short and J 2 bases short, with 13 bases between. The germline V gene encodes CDR1 LNHDA and CDR2 SQIVND (reference sequence). The CDR3 runs to 16 residues. The CDR3 DNA follows: TGTGCCAGTAGTATAGAGACGGCCGGTGGCAACTATGGCTACACCTTC. Translating it yields CASSIETAGGNYGYTF. Drawing the rest from reference TRBV19 and TRBJ1-2, the complete variable domain is DGGITQSPKYLFRKEGQNVTLSCEQNLNHDAMYWYRQDPGQGLRLIYYSQIVNDFQKGDIAEGYSVSREKKESFPLTVTSAQKNPTAFYLCASSIETAGGNYGYTFGSGTRLTVV.

The rearrangement links TRBV28 to TRBJ2-1; TRBD2 is a possible D gene (6 bases). This CDR3 comprises 16 residues. The germline gives CDR1 MDHEN, CDR2 SYDVKM. V lost 4 bases, J lost 14 bases, and 27 bases lay in between. The CDR3 nucleotides read TGTGCCAGCAGTTCTCCAGTCGGGGGTACCTACAATGGGAAGTTCTTC. Translated: CASSSPVGGTYNGKFF.

The V and J genes are TRBV7-8 and TRBJ1-1; D may be TRBD1 (5 bases). This CDR3 has 16 residues. Per the germline V gene, CDR1 is SGHVS and CDR2 is FQNEAQ. Trimming pared 6 bases from V and 4 bases from J, leaving 21 bases between. The CDR3 here is CASRLQGTSRGTEAFF. The CDR3 DNA reads TGTGCCAGCAGGCTCCAAGGGACCTCCCGTGGCACTGAAGCTTTCTTT.

In the case of this clonotype: A read error may explain this, as a much larger clone is one base away. The rearrangement joins TRBV28 to TRBJ2-7; D possibly corresponds to TRBD1 (6 bases). This CDR3 is 15 amino acids long. Trimming left V 5 bases short and J 6 bases short, with 20 bases between. From germline, CDR1 is MDHEN and CDR2 SYDVKM. Here the CDR3 reads CASSPQGPLLCEQYF. The CDR3 DNA sequence: TGTGCCAGCAGTCCCCAGGGGCCCCTCCTTTGCGAGCAGTACTTC.

A remark on this clonotype: Relative to the germline gene, one junction end is altered; a read error may explain this. This rearrangement joins TRBV7-8 to TRBJ2-7; 10 bases map to TRBD2. The germline CDR1 and CDR2 sequences are SGHVS and FQNEAQ. The CDR3 consists of 15 residues. The CDR3 region has the DNA TGTGTCAGCAGCTTAGAACTAGCGGGGTACAACGAGCAATACTTC. Protein: CVSSLELAGYNEQYF.

Regarding this clonotype: A much larger clone differs from this one at a single base, so this may be a read error. This CDR3 is missing its conserved last phenylalanine or tryptophan, likely due to a read error. The chain is built from TRBV28 and TRBJ2-3; D might be TRBD2 (5 bases). This CDR3 is 17 amino acids long. Trimming took 5 bases from V and 8 from J, leaving 26 bases between them. Germline loops: CDR1 MDHEN, CDR2 SYDVKM. The CDR3: CASSGVRRSSQSGTQYL. As DNA, the CDR3 is TGTGCCAGCAGTGGCGTAAGGAGGTCCTCGCAGAGTGGTACGCAGTATCTT.

To note about this clonotype: One end of the junction varies from germline; a read error may be responsible. V usage is TRBV11-2 and J usage is TRBJ1-2; perhaps TRBD1 as D (6 bases). CDR3 length: 15 residues. Germline V gene sequence: CDR1 SGHAT, CDR2 FQNNGV. CDR3 sequence (DNA): TGTACCAGCAGCTCACGGGGGGGCTATGGCTATGGCTACACCTTC. Amino acid sequence: CTSSSRGGYGYGYTF. Looking up the rest from reference TRBV11-2 and TRBJ1-2 gives the full variable domain: EAGVAQSPRYKIIEKRQSVAFWCNPISGHATLYWYQQILGQGPKLLIQFQNNGVVDDSQLPKDRFSAERLKGVDSTLKIQPAKLEDSAVYLCTSSSRGGYGYGYTFGSGTRLTVV.

Remarks on this clonotype: A read error may explain this, as a much larger clone is one base away. Lacking the conserved final phenylalanine or tryptophan, this CDR3 likely reflects a read error. This chain uses TRBV12-3 or TRBV12-4 with TRBJ2-1; D gene unclear. This CDR3 comprises 17 residues. V shed 1 base and J shed 3 bases, with 16 bases lying between them. The CDR3 DNA follows: TGTGCCAGCAGTTTAGTTATCGGAACTTCCTTCTACAATGAGCAGTTCGTC. Its translation is CASSLVIGTSFYNEQFV.

Comments on this clonotype: A junction boundary mismatches the germline segment, possibly from a read error. The rearrangement uses TRBV11-2 and TRBJ2-2; TRBD2 agrees at 9 bases. From germline, CDR1 is SGHAT and CDR2 FQNNGV. CDR3 length equals 16 residues. The DNA of the CDR3 is TGTGCCAACAGCTTCCGATTAGCGGGAGATGTGGGGGAGCTGTTTTTT. Protein sequence: CANSFRLAGDVGELFF.

Of note for this clonotype: A junction boundary mismatches the germline segment, possibly from a read error. The genes are TRBV14 and TRBJ2-6; 10 bases align to TRBD1. The CDR3 has 16 amino acids. Germline-derived CDR1 and CDR2 are SGHDN and FVKESK. CDR3 sequence: CASSRQGAIGVNVLTF. The DNA of the CDR3 is TGTGCCAGCAGCCGACAGGGGGCTATTGGGGTCAACGTCCTGACTTTC. The full variable domain, with the rest looked up from reference TRBV14 and TRBJ2-6, is EAGVTQFPSHSVIEKGQTVTLRCDPISGHDNLYWYRRVMGKEIKFLLHFVKESKQDESGMPNNRFLAERTGGTYSTLKVQPAELEDSGVYFCASSRQGAIGVNVLTFGAGSRLTVL.

The gene calls are TRBV13 and TRBJ2-1, with 9 bases that match TRBD1. This CDR3 has 16 amino acids. Per germline, CDR1 PRHDT and CDR2 FYEKMQ (reference sequence). V was pared by 6 bases and J by 5 bases, with 11 bases of the junction left unmatched. The CDR3 loop reads CASRGEGTGLNNEQFF. CDR3 nucleotides: TGTGCCAGCAGAGGTGAAGGGACAGGGCTGAACAATGAGCAGTTCTTC.